This T cell receptor (beta chain) comes out of a study of blood T cell repertoires in COVID-19. Looking at the study overall: The samples span acute and convalescent COVID-19 from the United States, Italy and Spain.

There are 16 residues in the CDR3. Between the trimmed V and J ends, which lost 0 bases and 1 base, there was a span of 12 bases. Germline V gives CDR1 SGHVS, CDR2 FQNEAQ. TCRdb keeps only in-frame clones here, not all; method: immunoSEQ multiplex PCR. The sample records some 150,000 clones, roughly 90% being singletons. The clonotype comes from a woman aged 30 to 39 with acute COVID-19. The chain recombines TRBV7-8 with TRBJ1-1; D not certain. Sequenced: PBMCs or T cells enriched from blood (not recorded which). The CDR3 bases are TGTGCCAGCAGCTTAGCGGTCCAAGTCGGGAACACTGAAGCTTTCTTT. Translating gives CASSLAVQVGNTEAFF.